These 28 T cell receptor beta chains were sequenced from one sample in a study of CD8 T cells in ankylosing spondylitis. TCRdb reprocessed the 5' RACE reads with MiXCR, giving one entry per CDR3 protein. The sample gives fewer than 250,000 distinct CDR3 sequences, more than 9% of which show up once; over 20% is in the top ten. Sequenced input: blood, either unsorted or a sorted T cell fraction (not recorded which). The receptors stem from a male donor with ankylosing spondylitis or in good health (not recorded which).

The sample holds many counts of this clonotype. For the CDR3, the DNA is TGTGCCAGCAGCTTCCCGGCAGAACCGCAAGACATTCAGTACTTC. Encoded protein: CASSFPAEPQDIQYF. This chain joins TRBV6-1 and TRBJ2-4, with unresolved D. The CDR3 has 15 amino acids. Germline V lookup: CDR1 MNHNS, CDR2 SASEGT. Trimming pared 6 bases from V and 8 bases from J, leaving 20 bases between.

J is TRBJ1-2 and V is TRBV7-9, with D perhaps matching TRBD1 (5 bases). Germline V gene data show CDR1 as SEHNR and CDR2 as FQNEAQ (reference sequence). V dropped 5 bases and J dropped 2 bases, with 15 bases sitting between them. This CDR3 contains 15 residues. CDR3 region: CASSHPASGNYGYTF. The CDR3 nucleotides are TGTGCCAGCAGCCACCCGGCGTCAGGGAACTATGGCTACACCTTC.

This clonotype has a handful of counts. CDR3 loop: CSARALDRVIAKNIQYF. CDR3 nucleotide sequence: TGCAGTGCTAGAGCCCTGGACAGAGTTATAGCCAAAAACATTCAGTACTTC. The chain combines TRBV20-1 with TRBJ2-4, with D perhaps TRBD1 (6 bases). Germline loops: CDR1 DFQATT, CDR2 SNEGSKA (reference sequence). CDR3 length: 17 amino acids. V dropped 1 base and J dropped 0 bases, with 16 bases sitting between them.

CDR3 amino acids: CASSPVGQARQFF. CDR3 DNA: TGTGCCAGCAGCCCCGTGGGACAGGCTCGGCAGTTCTTC. V gene TRBV7-2 combines with J gene TRBJ2-1; TRBD1 matches at 8 bases. The CDR3 covers 13 residues. The V gene end was trimmed by 5 bases and the J gene end by 12 bases; junction bases not matched to a gene: 9. The germline CDR1 and CDR2 sequences are SGHTA and FQGNSA.

Ten or more counts support this clonotype. The chain employs TRBV5-1 and TRBJ1-5; D may be TRBD1 (5 bases). The CDR3 sequence is 15 residues long. V gave up 10 bases and J gave up 4 bases, with 21 bases separating them. Germline V gene data show CDR1 as SGHRS and CDR2 as YFSETQ. CDR3 DNA sequence: TGCGCCCCTAGACACGGCCCTTGGGGGAATCAGCCCCAGCATTTT. It encodes CAPRHGPWGNQPQHF.

This clonotype was counted many times. The V call is TRBV6-5, the J call TRBJ2-5; tentatively, D is TRBD2 (5 bases). With 4 bases removed from V and 2 bases from J, the gap between germline ends came to 11 bases. Germline V gene data show CDR1 as MNHEY and CDR2 as SVGAGI. The length of the CDR3 is 14 residues. CDR3: CASSSARRQETQYF. The CDR3 DNA reads TGTGCCAGCAGTTCCGCTCGGAGGCAAGAGACCCAGTACTTC.

This clonotype was detected once. This may be a read error: a much more frequent sequence differs by one nucleotide. The chain uses TRBV3-1 and TRBJ2-2; D assignment may be TRBD1 or TRBD2 (5 bases each). Per germline, CDR1 LGHDT and CDR2 YNNKEL (reference sequence). The CDR3 covers 15 residues. The CDR3 region is CASSQTFSATGDLFF. The CDR3 DNA is TGTGCCAGCAGCCAGACGTTCTCGGCCACCGGGGACCTGTTTTTT.

The chain is built from TRBV10-3 and TRBJ2-1; TRBD2 matches 7 bases. The CDR3 runs 17 residues. From germline, CDR1 is ENHRY and CDR2 SYGVKD. Losses at the gene ends were 0 bases for V and 5 bases for J; bases not matched to a gene: 10. In DNA, the CDR3 is TGTGCCATCAGTGAGTCGAAGGCCAGCGGGGATAACAATGAGCAGTTCTTC. Its protein product is CAISESKASGDNNEQFF.

Many counts were recorded for this clonotype. The V call is TRBV12-3 or TRBV12-4, the J call TRBJ2-2, with D tentatively TRBD1 (6 bases). V lost 7 bases and J lost 1, with 7 bases in between. The CDR3 length is 13 residues. DNA for the CDR3: TGTGCCAGCACCAGGGGGAACACCGGGGAGCTGTTTTTT. Translating gives CASTRGNTGELFF.

This clonotype was observed many times. CDR3 DNA sequence: TGCAGTGCTAGGGACCGGGACGAAGGATTGGACTATGGCTACACCTTC. Translation: CSARDRDEGLDYGYTF. The V and J genes are TRBV20-1 and TRBJ1-2; D possibly corresponds to TRBD1 (5 bases). This CDR3 is built from 16 residues. V was clipped by 3 bases and J by 3 bases, with 20 bases between them. The germline gives CDR1 DFQATT, CDR2 SNEGSKA (reference sequence).

CDR3 coding DNA: TGTGCCAGCAGTTCGACCGGGACAGGGGGCGATGAGCAGTTCTTC. Its translation is CASSSTGTGGDEQFF. This rearrangement joins TRBV12-3 or TRBV12-4 to TRBJ2-1; 12 bases line up with TRBD1. The junction had 6 bases not matched to a gene; V was cut back by 4 bases and J by 8 bases. The CDR3 runs 15 residues.

This clonotype appeared many times. V gene TRBV20-1 combines with J gene TRBJ1-2, with a tentative D call TRBD1 (6 bases). Per germline, CDR1 DFQATT and CDR2 SNEGSKA (reference sequence). CDR3 length equals 12 residues. Trimming cost V 5 bases and J 2 bases, with 9 bases left between them. CDR3 sequence reads: CSASDRNYGYTF. The CDR3 region has the DNA TGCAGTGCTTCGGACAGAAACTATGGCTACACCTTC.

The V gene is TRBV15, the J gene TRBJ1-5; D gene uncertain. The germline V gene encodes CDR1 LNHNV and CDR2 YYDKDF (reference sequence). V dropped 3 bases and J dropped 3 bases, with 18 bases sitting between them. This CDR3 has 17 amino acids. This chain's CDR3 is CATSRGLLGINNQPQHF. The CDR3 DNA reads as TGTGCCACCAGCAGGGGTTTGTTGGGCATCAACAATCAGCCCCAGCATTTT.

Many counts were recorded for this clonotype. The CDR3, as DNA: TGCGCCAGCAGCTTGTCCTGGGAGAAGACAGATACGCAGTATTTT. This codes for CASSLSWEKTDTQYF. The gene calls are TRBV5-1 and TRBJ2-3; tentative D call: TRBD2 (5 bases). Germline CDR1 reads SGHRS; CDR2 reads YFSETQ. With 1 base removed from V and 3 bases from J, the gap between germline ends came to 12 bases. The length of the CDR3 is 15 residues.

This clonotype has a handful of counts. J is TRBJ1-2 and V is TRBV11-1; 7 positions match TRBD1. Germline values: CDR1 SGHAT, CDR2 FQDESV (reference sequence). Unmatched junction bases numbered 16, after V lost 5 bases and J lost 1 base. This CDR3 has 18 amino acids. The CDR3: CASSPGGSRGTVNYGYTF. CDR3 bases: TGTGCCAGCAGCCCCGGGGGGAGTCGCGGGACAGTTAACTATGGCTACACCTTC.

The chain recombines TRBV5-1 with TRBJ2-3; 8 bases fit TRBD2. The germline CDR1 and CDR2 sequences are SGHRS and YFSETQ. J gave up 3 bases and V 0 bases, and 3 bases lay outside the gene matches. There are 15 residues in the CDR3. The CDR3 DNA follows: TGCGCCAGCAGCTTGGCGGCTAGCGGGACAGATACGCAGTATTTT. Translating gives CASSLAASGTDTQYF.

In this sample, this clonotype turned up many times. The chain recombines TRBV5-1 with TRBJ2-7; 11 positions agree with TRBD2. The J segment lost 5 bases and the V segment lost 0 bases, leaving 4 bases of the junction unmatched. Germline lookup yields CDR1 SGHRS and CDR2 YFSETQ. The CDR3 loop spans 15 amino acids. CDR3 sequence: CASSLASGGLNEQYF. The DNA of the CDR3 is TGCGCCAGCAGCTTGGCTAGCGGGGGGCTAAACGAGCAGTACTTC.

This clonotype has only a few counts. The V call is TRBV20-1, the J call TRBJ2-7, with a possible D match to TRBD2 (5 bases). V lost 6 bases to trimming and J lost 0 bases, with 15 bases between them. Germline CDR1 DFQATT, CDR2 SNEGSKA (reference sequence). The CDR3 is 14 amino acids. The CDR3 sequence is CSAPPPGSSYEQYF. In DNA form, the CDR3 reads TGCAGTGCCCCGCCCCCGGGGAGCTCCTACGAGCAGTACTTC.

This clonotype came up many times. The CDR3 DNA follows: TGTGCCAGCAGCTCCCCCCTGGCGGGGGAGGGGGATACGCAGTATTTT. As protein: CASSSPLAGEGDTQYF. This chain links TRBV11-3 with TRBJ2-3, with 7 bases lining up with TRBD2. The V gene end was trimmed by 4 bases and the J gene end by 6 bases; junction bases not matched to a gene: 13. The CDR3 extends over 16 amino acids. Germline V gene lookup returns CDR1 SGHNT and CDR2 YENEEA.

The chain links TRBV7-9 to TRBJ2-1; the D is unclear. Trimming left V 4 bases short and J 5 bases short, with 15 bases between. The length of the CDR3 is 15 residues. Germline assignment: CDR1 SEHNR and CDR2 FQNEAQ (reference sequence). CDR3 in DNA: TGTGCCAGCAGCTCTCAGCTCCGGGCCCACAATGAGCAGTTCTTC. Its translation: CASSSQLRAHNEQFF.

This clonotype was recorded at least ten times. The V and J genes are TRBV6-5 and TRBJ2-1, with TRBD2 as a possible D gene (6 bases). The CDR3 is 15 amino acids. Trimming left V 2 bases short and J 0 bases short, with 8 bases between. Germline CDR1 reads MNHEY; CDR2 reads SVGAGI. CDR3 residues: CASSYGGSSYNEQFF. As DNA, the CDR3 is TGTGCCAGCAGTTACGGGGGGAGCTCCTACAATGAGCAGTTCTTC.

This clonotype has ten or more counts. The rearrangement links TRBV5-1 to TRBJ1-5; TRBD1 aligns across 11 bases. This CDR3 is built from 14 residues. V lost 4 bases to trimming and J lost 6 bases; unmatched junction nucleotides: 3. Per the germline V gene, CDR1 is SGHRS and CDR2 is YFSETQ. The CDR3 coding sequence is TGCGCCAGCAGCAGTGGACAGGGGGCTCAGCCCCAGCATTTT. Its protein product is CASSSGQGAQPQHF.

In this sample, this clonotype turned up a few times. The rearrangement uses TRBV5-1 and TRBJ1-6; 8 bases line up with TRBD1. The CDR3 spans 15 residues. Germline loops: CDR1 SGHRS, CDR2 YFSETQ. Unmatched junction bases numbered 11, after V lost 7 bases and J lost 8 bases. The DNA of the CDR3 is TGCGCCAGCTCATTGAGGACAGGGAATGATTCACCCCTCCACTTT. Translating it yields CASSLRTGNDSPLHF. Full variable domain (outside the CDR3, taken from reference TRBV5-1 and TRBJ1-6): KAGVTQTPRYLIKTRGQQVTLSCSPISGHRSVSWYQQTPGQGLQFLFEYFSETQRNKGNFPGRFSGRQFSNSRSEMNVSTLELGDSALYLCASSLRTGNDSPLHFGNGTRLTVT.

The table lists this clonotype with many counts. The chain is built from TRBV20-1 and TRBJ1-4; the D gene is possibly TRBD1 (5 bases). From germline, CDR1 is DFQATT and CDR2 SNEGSKA (reference sequence). This CDR3 has 14 residues. Trimming shortened V by 3 bases and J by 5 bases, and 13 bases separated the two germline ends. The CDR3 nucleotides are TGCAGTGCTAGGGCCTTGGGGGACAATGAAAAACTGTTTTTT. Its protein is CSARALGDNEKLFF.

This clonotype came up many times. The genes are TRBV20-1 and TRBJ1-1; D is unclear. The ends were cut back, 6 bases at V and 9 bases at J, with 11 bases in the middle. CDR1 is DFQATT, CDR2 SNEGSKA, per germline (reference sequence). CDR3 size: 10 residues. The chain's CDR3 is CSARAPQAFF. CDR3 nucleotides: TGCAGTGCCCGGGCGCCTCAAGCTTTCTTT.

The chain carries TRBV7-9 and TRBJ2-5; D gene uncertain. Germline V gene lookup returns CDR1 SEHNR and CDR2 FQNEAQ (reference sequence). Trimming left V 1 base short and J 8 bases short, with 8 bases between. The CDR3 spans 12 residues. The CDR3 coding sequence is TGTGCCAGCAGCTTAGGTCCTATAACCCAGTACTTC. Its protein is CASSLGPITQYF.

The J gene is TRBJ2-3, the V gene TRBV12-3 or TRBV12-4; 14 bases fit TRBD2. After removal of 4 bases from V and 0 bases from J, the junction contained 12 bases not matched to a gene. The CDR3 length is 20 residues. CDR3 protein: CASSSGAGTSGGPSTDTQYF. The CDR3 DNA reads as TGTGCCAGCAGTTCGGGGGCCGGGACTAGCGGGGGCCCGAGCACAGATACGCAGTATTTT.

This clonotype came up many times. The V and J genes are TRBV12-3 or TRBV12-4 and TRBJ2-3; D may be TRBD2 (5 bases). CDR3 length: 12 residues. V lost 6 bases and J lost 6, with 10 bases in between. DNA of the CDR3: TGTGCCAGCAGCGACTACCCCGATACGCAGTATTTT. Translation gives CASSDYPDTQYF.